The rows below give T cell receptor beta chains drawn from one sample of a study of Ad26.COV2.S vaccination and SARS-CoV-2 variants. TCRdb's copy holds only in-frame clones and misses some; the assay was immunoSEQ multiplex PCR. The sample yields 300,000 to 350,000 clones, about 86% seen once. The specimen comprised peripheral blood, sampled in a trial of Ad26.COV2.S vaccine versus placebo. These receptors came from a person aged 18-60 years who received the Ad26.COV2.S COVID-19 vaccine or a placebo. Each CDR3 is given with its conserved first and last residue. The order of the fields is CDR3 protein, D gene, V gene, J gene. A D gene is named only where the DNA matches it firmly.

CDR3 protein: CASSYSVAGDQETQYF
D gene: TRBD2
V gene: TRBV6-6
J gene: TRBJ2-5

CDR3 protein: CASSLGTGNSPLHF
D gene: TRBD1
V gene: TRBV11-2
J gene: TRBJ1-6

CDR3 protein: CASSSRRQGEEQYF
D gene: TRBD1
V gene: TRBV7-9
J gene: TRBJ2-7

CDR3 protein: CASSLQGANEKLFF
D gene: TRBD1
V gene: TRBV28
J gene: TRBJ1-4

CDR3 protein: CASSVLRRVSYEQYF
D gene: -
V gene: TRBV6-4
J gene: TRBJ2-7

CDR3 protein: CASSLRSPGELFF
D gene: -
V gene: TRBV7-3
J gene: TRBJ2-2

CDR3 protein: CAWTFGPAGEQYF
D gene: -
V gene: TRBV30
J gene: TRBJ2-7

CDR3 protein: CASSGGGEGVNQPQHF
D gene: -
V gene: TRBV9
J gene: TRBJ1-5

CDR3 protein: CASRSANTEAFF
D gene: -
V gene: TRBV12-3/TRBV12-4
J gene: TRBJ1-1

CDR3 protein: CASSLGVGIKGEKLFF
D gene: -
V gene: TRBV5-1
J gene: TRBJ1-4

CDR3 protein: CASTGQGFNEKLFF
D gene: TRBD1
V gene: TRBV2
J gene: TRBJ1-4

CDR3 protein: CASSGWYGVGADTQYF
D gene: -
V gene: TRBV6-1
J gene: TRBJ2-3

CDR3 protein: CASSESWQGIYEQYF
D gene: -
V gene: TRBV10-2
J gene: TRBJ2-7

CDR3 protein: CSALTGAWAEAFF
D gene: TRBD1
V gene: TRBV29-1
J gene: TRBJ1-1

CDR3 protein: CASSMPLAGQETQYF
D gene: TRBD2
V gene: TRBV19
J gene: TRBJ2-5

CDR3 protein: CASSPDDNEQFF
D gene: -
V gene: TRBV6-6
J gene: TRBJ2-1